Here is one T cell receptor (beta chain) with its context. Germline V gene data show CDR1 as MDHEN and CDR2 as SYDVKM. Unmatched junction bases numbered 5, after V lost 6 bases and J lost 0 bases. CDR3 length: 14 residues. The sample comes from a study of blood T cell repertoires in COVID-19. Study details: The origin of the acute and convalescent COVID-19 samples was the United States, Italy and Spain.

Authors' processing steps: Cell counts per sample came from amplifying reference gene primers. Produced via immunoSEQ multiplex PCR; TCRdb's table is partial and in-frame only. From that table come the V and J calls and clone size; the DNA was used to work out D and trimming. This table has around 200,000 clones, roughly nine tenths appearing once. The rearrangement joins TRBV28 to TRBJ2-7; the match to TRBD1 covers 7 bases. Sequencing used peripheral blood. The clonotype originates from a man in his 70s with active or convalescent COVID-19. CDR3 in DNA: TGTGCCAGCAGCCACCGACAGGGCTCCTACGAGCAGTACTTC. Translated, it gives CASSHRQGSYEQYF. Complete variable domain (other parts from reference TRBV28 and TRBJ2-7): DVKVTQSSRYLVKRTGEKVFLECVQDMDHENMFWYRQDPGLGLRLIYFSYDVKMKEKGDIPEGYSVSREKKERFSLILESASTNQTSMYLCASSHRQGSYEQYFGPGTRLTVT.